This TCR beta chain came from a study of cytomegalovirus exposure and HLA in healthy donors. For the study at large: Unique TCRs from HLA-typed donors, 65 million to 85 million of them, were held in an early data release.

13 Jbeta primers and 60 Vbeta primers were used for the PCR. Sequencing was performed with immunoSEQ multiplex PCR; in TCRdb, only in-frame clones are kept and a portion is missing. The sample has some 150,000 clones; roughly 75% are singletons. The CDR3 runs 16 residues. Trimming at V came to 1 base and at J to 0 bases, leaving 3 bases not matched to a gene. Germline values: CDR1 SGDLS, CDR2 YYNGEE. The chain uses TRBV9 and TRBJ2-2, with TRBD2 identical over 7 bases. This clonotype was sampled from a man aged 35 to 55 in good health and CMV-seronegative. The sequenced sample consisted of PBMCs. The CDR3, as DNA: TGTGCCAGCAGCGTACGGGGGGACTCGAACACCGGGGAGCTGTTTTTT. It specifies CASSVRGDSNTGELFF.